What follows is one TCR beta chain and its context. Its specificity is not known. The data stem from a study of shared clonotypes between healthy human individuals. Findings of the study overall: Sequencing depth was a factor that was expected to affect clonotype sharing among donors. The naive CD4 repertoires of several donors were compared, and around 5.1% of clonotypes were shared.

The data were produced by immunoSEQ multiplex PCR, yet TCRdb's version contains in-frame clones alone and is incomplete. This sample has over 1.4 million clones, with over 95% found just once. The sample was naive CD4+ T cells sorted from blood. Subset denoted: CD45RA+ positively selected. This receptor was obtained from a man aged 25 to 40 in good health.

This chain's CDR3 is CAVAGEFAEAFF. CDR3 in DNA: TGTGCTGTGGCAGGGGAATTCGCTGAAGCTTTCTTT. The chain links TRBV6-5 to TRBJ1-1, with D tentatively TRBD1 (6 bases). CDR1 and CDR2 (germline): MNHEY, SVGAGI. This CDR3 spans 12 amino acids.